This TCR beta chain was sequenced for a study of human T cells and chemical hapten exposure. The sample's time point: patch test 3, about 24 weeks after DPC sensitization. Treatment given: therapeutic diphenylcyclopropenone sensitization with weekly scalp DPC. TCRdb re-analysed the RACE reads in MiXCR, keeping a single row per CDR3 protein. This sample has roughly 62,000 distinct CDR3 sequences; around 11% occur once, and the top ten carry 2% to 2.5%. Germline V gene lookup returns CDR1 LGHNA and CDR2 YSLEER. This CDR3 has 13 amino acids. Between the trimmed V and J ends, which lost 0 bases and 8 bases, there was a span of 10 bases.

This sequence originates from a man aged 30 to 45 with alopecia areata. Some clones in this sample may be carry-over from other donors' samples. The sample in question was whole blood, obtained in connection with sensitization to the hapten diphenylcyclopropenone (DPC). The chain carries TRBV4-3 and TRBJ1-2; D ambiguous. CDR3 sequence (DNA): TGCGCCAGCAGCCAAGATAAGATAGGGGGCTACACCTTC. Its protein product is CASSQDKIGGYTF.